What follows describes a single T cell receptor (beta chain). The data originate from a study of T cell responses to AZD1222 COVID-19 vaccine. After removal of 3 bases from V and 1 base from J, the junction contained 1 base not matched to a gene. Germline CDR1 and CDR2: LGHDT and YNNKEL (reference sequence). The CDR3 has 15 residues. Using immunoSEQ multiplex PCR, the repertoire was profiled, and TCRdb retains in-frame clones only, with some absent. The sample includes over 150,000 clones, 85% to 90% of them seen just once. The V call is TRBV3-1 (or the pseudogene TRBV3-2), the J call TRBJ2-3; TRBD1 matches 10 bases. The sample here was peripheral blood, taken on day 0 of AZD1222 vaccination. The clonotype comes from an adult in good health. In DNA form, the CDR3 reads TGTGCCAGCAGCCAGGGGACAGGGGGCACAGATACGCAGTATTTT. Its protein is CASSQGTGGTDTQYF.